This T cell receptor beta chain was identified in a study of CD8+ T cells in alopecia areata. Study findings and constraints: Amid tofacitinib therapy, many expanded lesional clones stayed present in scalp and blood. Clonality in lesional scalp, especially alopecia totalis/universalis, exceeded that of normal scalp. Scalp specimens additionally yield sequences from normal skin's resident alphabeta T cells.

Sequencing used cDNA as its template, made by extracting RNA and reverse transcribing it. Here immunoSEQ multiplex PCR was the method, and the copy in TCRdb shows in-frame clones only, minus some. The table records 100,000 or so clones, 50% to 60% of them present only once. Germline CDR1 and CDR2: LNHNV and YYDKDF (reference sequence). CDR3 length: 16 residues. Trimming removed 0 bases at V and 2 bases at J, with 8 bases between. Only a few counts were recorded for this clone. No antigen is known for it. Treatment meaning: oral pan-JAK inhibitor, 5-10 mg twice daily. Investigators sorted PBMCs to obtain both CD4+ and CD8+ T cells.

The rearrangement links TRBV15 to TRBJ2-6; D tentatively fits TRBD1 or TRBD2 (5 bases each). This receptor was taken from a human donor with alopecia areata. This specimen consisted of CD8+ T cells sorted from blood, obtained at approximately week 61, from a patient treated with tofacitinib. CDR3 DNA: TGTGCCACCAGCAGAGAGGGGGTCCCTGGGGCCAACGTCCTGACTTTC. Translated, it gives CATSREGVPGANVLTF.